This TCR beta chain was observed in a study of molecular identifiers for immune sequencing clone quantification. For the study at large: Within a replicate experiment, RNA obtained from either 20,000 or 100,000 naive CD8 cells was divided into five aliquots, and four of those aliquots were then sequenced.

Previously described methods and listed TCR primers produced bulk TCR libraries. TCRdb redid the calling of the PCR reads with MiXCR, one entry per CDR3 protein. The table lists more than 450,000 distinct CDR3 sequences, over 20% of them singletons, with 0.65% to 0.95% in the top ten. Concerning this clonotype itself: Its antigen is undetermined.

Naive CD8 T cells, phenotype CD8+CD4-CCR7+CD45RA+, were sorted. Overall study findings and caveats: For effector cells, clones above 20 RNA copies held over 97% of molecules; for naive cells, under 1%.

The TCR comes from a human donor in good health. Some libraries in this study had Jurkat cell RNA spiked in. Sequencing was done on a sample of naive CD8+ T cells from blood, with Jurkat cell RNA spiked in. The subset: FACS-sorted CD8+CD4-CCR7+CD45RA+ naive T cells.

CDR3 nucleotides: TGTGCCAGCAGCATACTAGCGGGGGGATCCTACAATGAGCAGTTCTTC. It is translated as CASSILAGGSYNEQFF. The J gene is TRBJ2-1, the V gene TRBV7-2, with TRBD2 matching 12 bases. The junction had 3 bases not matched to a gene; V was cut back by 5 bases and J by 1 base. This CDR3 has 16 residues. Germline V CDR1 and CDR2: SGHTA, FQGNSA.